These T cell receptor beta chains were read from a single sample in a study of OX40 agonist ivuxolimab in advanced cancers. The assay was immunoSEQ multiplex PCR, and TCRdb's table has in-frame clones only and misses some. The sample gives over 40,000 clones, around 80% of which show up once; 4.5% to 5.5% is in the top ten. The sequenced sample was CD4+ or CD8+ T cells sorted from blood, obtained in a trial of the OX40 agonist ivuxolimab. Source of these receptors: an adult with an advanced solid tumor such as melanoma, head and neck, liver or kidney cancer. The CDR3 runs from the conserved cysteine through the conserved F or W. D genes are given only for firm matches. Only part of the rows carry a size: once, few, many, or a class if the clone is expanded.

j_call cdr3_length v_call clone_size d_call cdr3_aa cdr3_nt
TRBJ1-2 14 TRBV28 . . CASSFGQGSYGYTF TGTGCCAGCAGTTTTGGGCAGGGATCCTATGGCTACACCTTC
TRBJ2-4 13 TRBV30 . . CAWEAVAKNIQYF TGTGCCTGGGAGGCTGTAGCCAAAAACATTCAGTACTTC
TRBJ2-6 11 TRBV5-4 . . CAGSGANVLTF TGTGCAGGGTCTGGGGCCAACGTCCTGACTTTC
TRBJ2-7 14 TRBV19 . . CASSFSMTGYEQYF TGTGCCAGTAGTTTCTCTATGACGGGCTACGAGCAGTACTTC
TRBJ2-6 19 TRBV4-3 . . CASSQVRASASSGANVLTF TGCGCCAGCAGCCAAGTCCGTGCTTCCGCGTCCTCTGGGGCCAACGTCCTGACTTTC
TRBJ2-7 16 TRBV7-2 . . CASSSLTGFRHYEQYF TGTGCCAGCAGCTCATTAACAGGGTTTAGGCACTACGAGCAGTACTTC
TRBJ1-1 12 TRBV28 . . CATLRLTKEAFF TGTGCCACCCTTAGGTTAACGAAAGAAGCTTTCTTT
TRBJ2-3 14 TRBV5-1 . . CASSSGTLTDTQYF TGCGCCAGCAGCTCCGGGACGCTCACAGATACGCAGTATTTT
TRBJ1-2 15 TRBV5-5 . . CASSFADGSRGGYTF TGTGCCAGCAGCTTCGCGGACGGCTCTAGAGGTGGCTACACCTTC
TRBJ2-5 14 TRBV11-2 . . CATSSIFRTQTQYF TGTGCCACCTCCTCCATATTCCGCACCCAGACCCAGTACTTC
TRBJ2-2 17 TRBV5-1 . . CASSLRPGSYDTGELFF TGCGCCAGCAGCTTGCGACCGGGATCCTATGACACCGGGGAGCTGTTTTTT
TRBJ2-7 12 TRBV10-3 . . CAISGGTYEQYF TGTGCCATCAGTGGAGGGACCTACGAGCAGTACTTC
TRBJ2-1 17 TRBV9 . TRBD2 CASSYGLAGVEGGEQFF TGTGCCAGCAGCTATGGACTAGCGGGAGTCGAAGGTGGTGAGCAGTTCTTC
TRBJ1-1 18 TRBV5-6 . TRBD1 CASSLARGLRVMNTEAFF TGTGCCAGCAGCTTGGCCAGGGGGCTGCGTGTGATGAACACTGAAGCTTTCTTT
TRBJ2-2 15 TRBV30 . TRBD2 CAWSVGLAGAEELFF TGTGCCTGGAGTGTAGGACTAGCGGGAGCGGAGGAGCTGTTTTTT
TRBJ1-2 14 TRBV2 . . CASLGTSWGLGPTF TGTGCCAGCCTGGGGACGTCTTGGGGTCTGGGCCCCACCTTC
TRBJ2-7 16 TRBV7-9 . . CASSPPRRESSYEQYF TGTGCCAGCAGCCCTCCCAGAAGGGAAAGCTCCTACGAGCAGTACTTC
TRBJ1-1 13 TRBV6-5 . . CASSTDRYTEAFF TGTGCCAGCAGCACCGACAGGTATACTGAAGCTTTCTTT
TRBJ1-1 16 TRBV5-6 . . CASSVLWGGGNTEAFF TGTGCCAGCAGCGTACTCTGGGGCGGCGGGAACACTGAAGCTTTCTTT
TRBJ2-1 15 TRBV7-6 once TRBD2 CASSSLAGGNNEQFF TGTGCCAGCAGCTCCCTAGCGGGAGGCAACAATGAGCAGTTCTTC
TRBJ1-1 13 TRBV29-1 few TRBD1 CSAGQGMGTEAFF TGCAGCGCCGGACAGGGAATGGGCACTGAAGCTTTCTTT
TRBJ1-5 12 TRBV28 few . CASSLRGQPQHF TGTGCCAGCAGTTTAAGAGGGCAGCCCCAGCATTTT
TRBJ2-7 15 TRBV10-3 . . CAVKAGSQGTYEQYF TGTGCCGTCAAAGCCGGGAGTCAGGGAACTTACGAGCAGTACTTC
TRBJ1-1 13 TRBV18 once TRBD1 CASSRDRATEAFF TGTGCCAGCTCTCGGGACAGGGCCACTGAAGCTTTCTTT
TRBJ1-3 13 TRBV10-2 . . CASSELNINTIYF TGCGCCAGCAGTGAGCTGAACATAAACACCATATATTTT
TRBJ1-3 12 TRBV7-9 . . CASSSEGNTIYF TGTGCCAGCAGCTCGGAAGGGAACACCATATATTTT
TRBJ2-7 12 TRBV6-6 . TRBD1 CASRDRIGEQYF TGTGCCAGCAGGGACAGGATAGGCGAGCAGTACTTC
TRBJ2-1 18 TRBV5-1 . TRBD1 CASSLVPGQGYSYNEQFF TGCGCCAGCAGCTTGGTCCCGGGACAGGGGTACTCCTACAATGAGCAGTTCTTC
TRBJ2-3 12 TRBV18 . . CASSESTDTQYF TGTGCCAGCTCAGAGAGCACAGATACGCAGTATTTT
TRBJ2-2 11 TRBV7-2 . . CASSNNGELFF TGTGCCAGCAGCAACAACGGGGAGCTGTTTTTT
TRBJ2-1 15 TRBV2 few TRBD1 CASSGNSGTGGEQFF TGTGCCAGCAGTGGAAACTCCGGGACAGGGGGCGAGCAGTTCTTC
TRBJ1-1 15 TRBV30 . . CAWSRGGKMNTEAFF TGTGCCTGGAGTAGAGGGGGTAAGATGAACACTGAAGCTTTCTTT
TRBJ2-3 16 TRBV5-1 . . CASSSGRNRVSDTQYF TGCGCCAGCAGCTCGGGACGGAATAGGGTCTCAGATACGCAGTATTTT
TRBJ1-2 16 TRBV27 few . CASSRNPPTGDYGYTF TGTGCCAGCAGCCGAAACCCCCCGACCGGCGACTATGGCTACACCTTC
TRBJ2-1 15 TRBV7-8 . TRBD2 CASSFMGGRKNEQFF TGTGCCAGCAGCTTTATGGGCGGGAGAAAGAATGAGCAGTTCTTC